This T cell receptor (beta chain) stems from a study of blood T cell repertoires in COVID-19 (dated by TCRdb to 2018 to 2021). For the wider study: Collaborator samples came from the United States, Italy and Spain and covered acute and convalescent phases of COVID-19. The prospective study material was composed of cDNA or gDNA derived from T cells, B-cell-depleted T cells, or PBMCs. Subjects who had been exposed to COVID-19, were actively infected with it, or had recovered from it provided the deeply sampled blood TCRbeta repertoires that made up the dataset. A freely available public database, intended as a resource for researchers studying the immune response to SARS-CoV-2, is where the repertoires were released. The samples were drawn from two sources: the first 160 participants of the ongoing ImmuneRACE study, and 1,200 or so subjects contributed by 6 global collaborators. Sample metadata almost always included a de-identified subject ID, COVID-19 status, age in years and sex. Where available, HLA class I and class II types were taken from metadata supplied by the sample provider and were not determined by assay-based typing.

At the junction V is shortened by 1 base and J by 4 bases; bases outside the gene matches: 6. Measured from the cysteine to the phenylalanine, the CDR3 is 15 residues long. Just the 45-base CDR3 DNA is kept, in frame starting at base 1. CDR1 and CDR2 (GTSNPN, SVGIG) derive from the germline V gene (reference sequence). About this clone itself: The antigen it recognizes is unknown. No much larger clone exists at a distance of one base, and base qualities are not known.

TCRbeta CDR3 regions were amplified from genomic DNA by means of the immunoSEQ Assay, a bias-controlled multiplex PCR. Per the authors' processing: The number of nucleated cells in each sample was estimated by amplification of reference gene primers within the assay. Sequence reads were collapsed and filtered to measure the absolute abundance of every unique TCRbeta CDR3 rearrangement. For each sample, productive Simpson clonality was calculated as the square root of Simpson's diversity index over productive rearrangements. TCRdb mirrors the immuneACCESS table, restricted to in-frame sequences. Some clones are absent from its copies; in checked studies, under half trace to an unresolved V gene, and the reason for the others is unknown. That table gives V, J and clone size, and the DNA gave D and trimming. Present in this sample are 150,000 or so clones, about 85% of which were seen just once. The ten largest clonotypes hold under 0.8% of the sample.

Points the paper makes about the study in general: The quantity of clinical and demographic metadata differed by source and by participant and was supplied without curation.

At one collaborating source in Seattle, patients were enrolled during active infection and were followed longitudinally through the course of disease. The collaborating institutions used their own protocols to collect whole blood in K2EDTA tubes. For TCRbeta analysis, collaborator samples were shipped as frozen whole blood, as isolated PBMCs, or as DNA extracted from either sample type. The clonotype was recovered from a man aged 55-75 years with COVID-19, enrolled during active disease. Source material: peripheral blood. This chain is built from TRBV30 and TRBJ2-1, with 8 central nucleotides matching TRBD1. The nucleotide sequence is TGTGCCTGGAGTGAGGGGCAGGGGGCTTACAATGAGCAGTTCTTC. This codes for CAWSEGQGAYNEQFF. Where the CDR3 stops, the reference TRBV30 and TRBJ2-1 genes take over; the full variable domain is SQTIHQWPATLVQPVGSPLSLECTVEGTSNPNLYWYRQAAGRGLQLLFYSVGIGQISSEVPQNLSASRPQDRQFILSSKKLLLSDSGFYLCAWSEGQGAYNEQFFGPGTRLTVL.